This TCR beta chain comes out of a study of T cell responses to AZD1222 COVID-19 vaccine. This CDR3 has 17 residues. The ends were cut back, 3 bases at V and 0 bases at J, with 15 bases in the middle. Germline V gene data show CDR1 as KGHSH and CDR2 as LQKENI. Some clones are missing from TCRdb's copy, which holds only in-frame ones; the method was immunoSEQ multiplex PCR. The data hold some 140,000 clones, with 88% observed a single time. The source material was peripheral blood, sampled 28 days after the second AZD1222 dose. The TCR sequence derives from an adult who received the AZD1222 COVID-19 vaccine. The chain employs TRBV18 and TRBJ1-3; TRBD1 might be the D (5 bases). The CDR3 region is CASSPGPPMFSGNTIYF. In nucleotides, the CDR3 is TGTGCCAGCTCACCGGGGCCACCCATGTTCTCTGGAAACACCATATATTTT. The whole variable domain, filled in from reference TRBV18 and TRBJ1-3, reads NAGVMQNPRHLVRRRGQEARLRCSPMKGHSHVYWYRQLPEEGLKFMVYLQKENIIDESGMPKERFSAEFPKEGPSILRIQQVVRGDSAAYFCASSPGPPMFSGNTIYFGEGSWLTVV.